This T cell receptor beta chain was found in a study of T cells in Graves' hyperthyroidism and ophthalmopathy. TCR beta CDR3 region amplification was performed from RNA transcripts. HTBI primers drove first-round RT-PCR of the TCR CDR3. Using its own MiXCR run on the multiplex PCR reads, TCRdb lists one record per CDR3 protein. The data show about 600,000 distinct CDR3 sequences, with about 14% seen just once and about 12% held by the top ten. The study, taken as a whole, reports: The authors' 13 V-J model separated ophthalmopathy from stable hyperthyroidism. The majority of expanded thyroid clonotypes above 0.001 also appeared in blood.

V was pared by 3 bases and J by 4 bases, with 12 bases between. Germline CDR1 is MNHEY and CDR2 is SVGEGT. The CDR3 length is 15 residues. Details on this clonotype: Its target is unknown.

Clinical symptoms, serum thyroxine, TRAb, thyroid ultrasound and orbital computed tomography informed diagnoses. From roughly 9.2 ml of fresh peripheral blood, PBMCs were isolated. The sample was blood. The sequence came from a woman aged 50 to 60 with Graves' ophthalmopathy. V usage is TRBV6-2 or TRBV6-3 and J usage is TRBJ2-2; D is perhaps TRBD1 or TRBD2 (5 bases each). For the CDR3, the DNA is TGTGCCAGCAGTTATTTGGGGGAGAGCACCGGGGAGCTGTTTTTT. Translating it yields CASSYLGESTGELFF.